The 28 T cell receptor beta chains in this list originate from one sample, sequenced in a study of T cell responses to AZD1222 COVID-19 vaccine. Assay: immunoSEQ multiplex PCR; the TCRdb copy retains only in-frame clones and omits some. The sample shows about 120,000 clones, roughly nine tenths of them seen only once. Sequencing used peripheral blood, obtained on day 0 of AZD1222 vaccination. The receptors originated from an adult in good health.

Note on this clone: Compared with germline, one end of the junction differs, possibly owing to a read error. The V gene is TRBV7-7, the J gene TRBJ2-5; D may be TRBD2 (5 bases). Germline values: CDR1 SSHAT, CDR2 FNYEAQ (reference sequence). The CDR3 has 16 residues. The CDR3 sequence is CASSPGKFSSQETQYF. CDR3 nucleotides: TGTGCTAGCAGTCCCGGGAAGTTCAGCTCACAAGAGACCCAGTACTTC.

The CDR3 loop reads CASSVGGSDKGKNIQYF. The CDR3 region has the DNA TGTGCCAGCAGCGTAGGAGGTAGCGACAAAGGCAAAAACATTCAGTACTTC. The chain has TRBV9 and TRBJ2-4, with D tentatively TRBD2 (5 bases). There are 17 residues in the CDR3. Per the germline V gene, CDR1 is SGDLS and CDR2 is YYNGEE. V was clipped by 0 bases and J by 3 bases, with 16 bases between them.

Concerning this clone itself: This specimen includes other DNA sequences encoding the same CDR3. The chain combines TRBV3-1 (or the pseudogene TRBV3-2) with TRBJ2-5; no reliable D call. CDR1 and CDR2 from the germline V gene are LGHDT and YNNKEL (reference sequence). The CDR3 contains 11 residues. Trimming pared 4 bases from V and 2 bases from J, leaving 2 bases between. The CDR3 here is CASSLQETQYF. The CDR3 coding sequence is TGTGCCAGCAGCCTTCAAGAGACCCAGTACTTC.

This clone came up once. This sequence joins TRBV10-3 and TRBJ1-5, with D possibly being TRBD1 (5 bases). This CDR3 comprises 13 residues. The V and J ends lost 6 bases and 9 bases respectively, with 15 bases between them. Germline V gene lookup returns CDR1 ENHRY and CDR2 SYGVKD. The CDR3 reads CAIRGDLSRPQHF. Written as DNA, the CDR3 is TGTGCCATCAGGGGGGACCTTTCCCGGCCCCAGCATTTT.

The V gene is TRBV14, the J gene TRBJ2-1; D tentatively reads TRBD1 or TRBD2 (6 bases each). This CDR3 is 13 amino acids long. V dropped 5 bases and J dropped 12 bases, with 17 bases sitting between them. Germline V lookup: CDR1 SGHDN, CDR2 FVKESK. For the CDR3, the DNA is TGTGCCAGCAGCACCCACCAGGAGGGGGGGCAGTTCTTC. Protein sequence: CASSTHQEGGQFF. The full variable domain, in which reference TRBV14 and TRBJ2-1 provide the parts outside the CDR3, is EAGVTQFPSHSVIEKGQTVTLRCDPISGHDNLYWYRRVMGKEIKFLLHFVKESKQDESGMPNNRFLAERTGGTYSTLKVQPAELEDSGVYFCASSTHQEGGQFFGPGTRLTVL.

The J gene is TRBJ2-7, the V gene TRBV10-1, with 12 nucleotides matching TRBD1. The CDR3 runs 16 residues. Germline lookup yields CDR1 WNHNN and CDR2 SYGVQD (reference sequence). The J segment lost 6 bases and the V segment lost 0 bases, leaving 6 bases of the junction unmatched. The CDR3 region is CASSESWGDRGPEQYV. The CDR3 DNA reads TGCGCCAGCAGTGAGTCCTGGGGGGACAGGGGGCCCGAGCAGTACGTC.

The gene calls are TRBV5-1 and TRBJ2-1; a possible D gene is TRBD2 (7 bases). Between the trimmed V and J ends, which lost 4 bases and 6 bases, there was a span of 23 bases. Germline V gene sequence: CDR1 SGHRS, CDR2 YFSETQ. This CDR3 is 17 amino acids long. In DNA, the CDR3 is TGCGCCAGCAGCGTGCAGGGGCGGGGGCCCCCCCTCAATGAGCAGTTCTTC. Translating it yields CASSVQGRGPPLNEQFF.

The J gene is TRBJ2-3, the V gene TRBV5-6; TRBD2 aligns across 11 bases. The CDR3 runs 16 residues. CDR1 is SGHDT and CDR2 is YYEEEE in the germline V gene. V shed 1 base, J shed 1 base, and the junction held 2 bases outside the gene matches. The chain's CDR3 is CASSLWGLAGTDTQYF. The CDR3 DNA reads as TGTGCCAGCAGCTTGTGGGGACTAGCGGGCACAGATACGCAGTATTTT.

The chain couples TRBV29-1 to TRBJ1-6; maybe TRBD1 (5 bases). Germline-derived CDR1 and CDR2 are SQVTM and ANQGSEA. The CDR3 totals 15 residues. V was shortened by 6 bases and J by 0 bases, with 12 bases between the two germline ends. CDR3 sequence reads: CSVRDGSSYNSPLHF. The CDR3 coding sequence is TGCAGCGTCCGGGACGGAAGCTCCTATAATTCACCCCTCCACTTT.

The chain combines TRBV2 with TRBJ1-1; 9 bases map to TRBD1. The CDR3 totals 14 residues. V gave up 6 bases and J gave up 5 bases; unmatched junction bases: 7. Looked up from germline, CDR1 is SNHLY and CDR2 is FYNNEI. The CDR3 loop reads CASSRDRAGTEAFF. The CDR3 nucleotides read TGTGCCAGCAGCCGGGACAGGGCGGGAACTGAAGCTTTCTTT. Supplemented by reference TRBV2 and TRBJ1-1, the full variable domain reads EPEVTQTPSHQVTQMGQEVILRCVPISNHLYFYWYRQILGQKVEFLVSFYNNEISEKSEIFDDQFSVERPDGSNFTLKIRSTKLEDSAMYFCASSRDRAGTEAFFGQGTRLTVV.

J is TRBJ1-2 and V is TRBV7-2; the D is unclear. The CDR3 consists of 14 residues. Trimming removed 2 bases from V and 4 bases from J, with 11 bases in between. From germline, CDR1 is SGHTA and CDR2 FQGNSA. The chain's CDR3 is CASSLLGLPYGYTF. CDR3 DNA: TGTGCCAGCAGCTTATTGGGGTTACCCTATGGCTACACCTTC.

This sequence joins TRBV7-8 and TRBJ2-7; unclear D gene. From germline, CDR1 is SGHVS and CDR2 FQNEAQ. The CDR3 sequence is 14 residues long. Trimming removed 5 bases from V and 4 bases from J, with 15 bases in between. The chain's CDR3 is CASSETAVGYEQYF. The CDR3 DNA is TGTGCCAGCAGCGAAACGGCTGTTGGGTACGAGCAGTACTTC.

The chain uses TRBV5-1 and TRBJ2-2; D tentatively fits TRBD1 or TRBD2 (5 bases each). The CDR3 has 17 residues. CDR1 is SGHRS and CDR2 is YFSETQ in the germline V gene. The germline V and J ends were trimmed by 0 bases and 0 bases, with 12 bases remaining between them. CDR3 sequence: CASSLVRGTANTGELFF. The CDR3 nucleotides are TGCGCCAGCAGCTTGGTACGAGGGACGGCGAACACCGGGGAGCTGTTTTTT.

The chain joins TRBV5-1 to TRBJ1-5, with TRBD1 identical over 10 bases. Per germline, CDR1 SGHRS and CDR2 YFSETQ. The CDR3 has 15 residues. Germline trimming cut 5 bases from V and 2 bases from J; bases unmatched to any gene: 4. CDR3 protein: CASRSGTGGNQPQHF. Written as DNA, the CDR3 is TGCGCCAGCAGGTCAGGGACAGGGGGCAATCAGCCCCAGCATTTT.

The genes are TRBV6-6 and TRBJ1-6; D may be TRBD1 (5 bases). Trimming took 7 bases from V and 7 from J, leaving 14 bases between them. CDR1 is MNHNY and CDR2 is SVGAGI in the germline V gene (reference sequence). This CDR3 region has 14 residues. DNA of the CDR3: TGTGCCAGCACCCTGGGGGATATCAATTCACCCCTCCACTTT. Residues: CASTLGDINSPLHF.

The V and J genes are TRBV7-2 and TRBJ1-1; 8 nucleotides align to TRBD1. Trimming took 5 bases from V and 11 from J; bases not matched to a gene: 13. CDR3 length: 14 amino acids. The germline CDR1 and CDR2 sequences are SGHTA and FQGNSA. The DNA of the CDR3 is TGTGCCAGCAGCCAGCAGGGGGCGGGCCCCGTGGCTTTCTTT. The encoded protein is CASSQQGAGPVAFF.

J is TRBJ1-2 and V is TRBV11-2; 12 bases are shared with TRBD1. V gave up 0 bases and J gave up 4 bases; unmatched junction bases: 9. Germline CDR1 and CDR2: SGHAT and FQNNGV. There are 18 residues in the CDR3. The CDR3 region has the DNA TGTGCCAGCAGCTTAGATACCCGGGACAGGGGGCGCGTCTATGGCTACACCTTC. Translated, it gives CASSLDTRDRGRVYGYTF.

The chain combines TRBV20-1 with TRBJ1-3, with D perhaps matching TRBD1 (6 bases). The V gene lost 3 bases and the J gene lost 0 bases, with 9 bases spanning the gap. This CDR3 spans 14 amino acids. Per germline, CDR1 DFQATT and CDR2 SNEGSKA (reference sequence). The CDR3 protein is CSASNRDSGNTIYF. DNA for the CDR3: TGCAGTGCTAGTAACAGGGACTCTGGAAACACCATATATTTT.

The chain carries TRBV28 and TRBJ2-1; 9 nucleotides agree with TRBD2. CDR3 length: 15 amino acids. V was pared by 5 bases and J by 7 bases, with 9 bases of the junction left unmatched. Germline CDR1 reads MDHEN; CDR2 reads SYDVKM. CDR3 residues: CASSPDSGGWNEQFF. CDR3 nucleotides: TGTGCCAGCAGTCCCGATAGCGGGGGCTGGAATGAGCAGTTCTTC.

The chain couples TRBV6-2 or TRBV6-3 to TRBJ2-3; 13 nucleotides line up with TRBD2. The V gene end was trimmed by 2 bases and the J gene end by 3 bases; junction bases not matched to a gene: 5. Germline CDR1 and CDR2: MNHEY and SVGEGT. This CDR3 is built from 17 residues. For the CDR3, the DNA is TGTGCCAGCAGTTACCCGACTAGCGGGAGGACAACAGATACGCAGTATTTT. The encoded protein is CASSYPTSGRTTDTQYF.

This clone was counted a few times. The genes are TRBV5-5 and TRBJ1-2; D gene ambiguous. Germline CDR1 is SGHKS and CDR2 is YYEKEE (reference sequence). The CDR3 is made up of 13 amino acids. V shed 4 bases and J shed 7 bases, with 14 bases lying between them. CDR3 in DNA: TGTGCCAGCAGCCCGGATGAGTTCGGTGGCTACACCTTC. Residues: CASSPDEFGGYTF. The full variable domain, rest sourced from reference TRBV5-5 and TRBJ1-2, is DAGVTQSPTHLIKTRGQQVTLRCSPISGHKSVSWYQQVLGQGPQFIFQYYEKEERGRGNFPDRFSARQFPNYSSELNVNALLLGDSALYLCASSPDEFGGYTFGSGTRLTVV.

The chain joins TRBV7-6 to TRBJ1-5, with D uncertain. In germline, CDR1 is SGHVS, CDR2 FNYEAQ. V lost 5 bases, J lost 9 bases, and 14 bases lay in between. The CDR3 loop spans 13 amino acids. The DNA for the CDR3 is TGTGCCAGCAGCCTGTCCGGTGAGAGGCCCCAGCATTTT. It encodes CASSLSGERPQHF.

The chain couples TRBV18 to TRBJ2-5; no clear D. The CDR3 sequence is 14 residues long. The germline gives CDR1 KGHSH, CDR2 LQKENI. V gave up 4 bases and J gave up 4 bases, with 13 bases separating them. The DNA of the CDR3 is TGTGCCAGCTCACGAGCCCCTCCCGGAGAGACCCAGTACTTC. This translates into CASSRAPPGETQYF.

This chain links TRBV6-5 with TRBJ1-4, with a possible D match to TRBD1 (5 bases). The CDR3 sequence is 14 residues long. Per the germline V gene, CDR1 is MNHEY and CDR2 is SVGAGI. V lost 3 bases to trimming and J lost 8 bases, with 13 bases between them. Written as DNA, the CDR3 is TGTGCCAGCAGTTATAGACAGAGACGGGAAAAACTGTTTTTT. Translation gives CASSYRQRREKLFF.

In this sample, this clone turned up once. The chain joins TRBV19 to TRBJ1-4; 7 positions agree with TRBD1. CDR3 size: 16 residues. The junction had 13 bases not matched to a gene; V was cut back by 4 bases and J by 8 bases. Per the germline V gene, CDR1 is LNHDA and CDR2 is SQIVND (reference sequence). CDR3 DNA: TGTGCCAGTAGTAGAGGACAGGCTTCAACCTTAGAAAAACTGTTTTTT. Residues: CASSRGQASTLEKLFF.

The chain employs TRBV6-6 and TRBJ2-1; 8 bases fit TRBD2. The V gene end was trimmed by 7 bases and the J gene end by 5 bases; junction bases not matched to a gene: 10. The CDR3 has 15 amino acids. CDR1 MNHNY and CDR2 SVGAGI come from the germline V gene (reference sequence). The CDR3 here is CASTSRGVVDNEQFF. The CDR3 DNA sequence: TGTGCCAGCACCTCGCGGGGGGTGGTCGACAATGAGCAGTTCTTC.

V usage is TRBV29-1 and J usage is TRBJ1-1; the D is unclear. The CDR3 runs to 8 residues. Between the trimmed V and J ends, which lost 6 bases and 7 bases, there was a span of 3 bases. The V gene's germline CDR1 is SQVTM and CDR2 ANQGSEA. The CDR3 DNA is TGCAGCGTCGGTGAAGCTTTCTTT. Translated, it gives CSVGEAFF.

The CDR3 DNA is TGCAGCGTTTCTGGGACAGATAACTATGGCTACACCTTC. Amino acids: CSVSGTDNYGYTF. This rearrangement joins TRBV29-1 to TRBJ1-2; 7 nucleotides line up with TRBD1. Per germline, CDR1 SQVTM and CDR2 ANQGSEA. With 5 bases clipped from V and 1 base from J, the junction kept 4 bases outside the gene matches. This CDR3 has 13 amino acids.